What follows are 17 T cell receptor beta chains derived from one specimen sequenced in a study of CXCR3-negative and CXCR3-positive naive CD8 T cells. Whole-study findings and limits: TRB CDR3s were more hydrophobic in CXCR3-positive than in CXCR3-negative naive cells.

TRB cDNA libraries were made by UMI-labeled 5' RACE. TCRdb derives one entry per CDR3 protein from the 5' RACE reads, leaving out DNA. The sample's table shows over 70,000 distinct CDR3 sequences. Their antigen targets remain unknown. Material for sequencing was naive CXCR3+ CD8+ T cells from blood. Subset noted: CD45RO-CCR7+CD27+CD95- naive CD8+ T cells expressing CXCR3 (TNR3+). These receptors all come from a human donor in good health. Some clones in this sample may be carry-over from other donors' samples.

The CDR3 is CASSKGRDRGEAFF. The chain employs TRBV21-1 and TRBJ1-1; TCRdb reports TRBD1, a call that lacks DNA to check it against. TRBV21-1 is labeled a pseudogene. The CDR3 contains 14 residues.

The V and J genes are TRBV5-1 and TRBJ2-1; TCRdb's D gene call, TRBD2, goes unchecked for lack of DNA. The germline gives CDR1 SGHRS, CDR2 YFSETQ. The CDR3 totals 14 residues. The CDR3: CASSPPGLGVEQFF.

The rearrangement links TRBV4-2 to TRBJ2-2; TCRdb proposes TRBD2, but this gene call is untestable without DNA. CDR3 length: 15 amino acids. Germline CDR1 and CDR2: LGHNA and YNFKEQ. The CDR3 is CASSQGGLNTGELFF.

CDR3 amino acids: CSASSVGSSYEQYF. The J gene is TRBJ2-7, the V gene TRBV20-1. The CDR3 length is 14 residues. The germline V gene encodes CDR1 DFQATT and CDR2 SNEGSKA (reference sequence).

The V call is TRBV27, the J call TRBJ1-1; the D gene TCRdb calls, TRBD1, cannot be checked with no DNA. Germline V lookup: CDR1 MNHEY, CDR2 SMNVEV (reference sequence). The CDR3 length is 17 residues. CDR3 in amino acids: CASSPEEPGPENTEAFF.

The V gene is TRBV5-5, the J gene TRBJ2-3; as DNA is missing, the TRBD1 call by TCRdb cannot be tested. There are 16 residues in the CDR3. Germline CDR1 and CDR2: SGHKS and YYEKEE (reference sequence). CDR3 residues: CASSSAGQGITDTQYF.

This rearrangement joins TRBV2 to TRBJ1-5; TCRdb lists TRBD1, though no DNA is available to test this call. Germline CDR1 reads SNHLY; CDR2 reads FYNNEI. The CDR3 runs 15 residues. The CDR3 spells CASSDGTALNQPQHF.

CDR3 sequence reads: CATSSPQAGIGVPFTQYF. The chain has TRBV15 and TRBJ2-3; TCRdb's D gene call, TRBD1, goes unchecked for lack of DNA. The length of the CDR3 is 18 residues. In germline, CDR1 is LNHNV, CDR2 YYDKDF (reference sequence).

V and J are TRBV28 and TRBJ2-2. Germline CDR1 MDHEN, CDR2 SYDVKM. CDR3 length: 13 amino acids. CDR3: CASSYGPAGELFF.

This rearrangement joins TRBV9 to TRBJ2-3. CDR3 length: 13 residues. Germline assignment: CDR1 SGDLS and CDR2 YYNGEE. The CDR3 here is CASSVGVTDTQYF.

This chain connects TRBV11-2 to TRBJ1-2; TCRdb's D gene call, TRBD1, goes unchecked for lack of DNA. This CDR3 has 15 residues. Germline values: CDR1 SGHAT, CDR2 FQNNGV. The CDR3 loop reads CASSLDPQGARGYTF.

This CDR3 is CASSLRGGIEKLFF. The chain couples TRBV27 to TRBJ1-4; no DNA is available, so the TRBD1 call from TCRdb remains unchecked. Per the germline V gene, CDR1 is MNHEY and CDR2 is SMNVEV (reference sequence). The CDR3 extends over 14 amino acids.

The gene calls are TRBV29-1 and TRBJ1-5; TCRdb's D call, TRBD1, is unchecked because there is no DNA. The CDR3 is 13 amino acids. Looked up from germline, CDR1 is SQVTM and CDR2 is ANQGSEA. CDR3 region: CSVRTGDNQPQHF.

The chain carries TRBV15 and TRBJ2-1. CDR1 LNHNV and CDR2 YYDKDF come from the germline V gene (reference sequence). The CDR3 covers 19 residues. The CDR3 loop reads CATSRVVTESGSLYNEQFF.

V usage is TRBV12-3 or TRBV12-4 and J usage is TRBJ2-1; TCRdb's D call of TRBD2 is untestable without DNA. The CDR3 has 15 residues. The CDR3 loop is CASSTRGPYSNEQFF.

The rearrangement links TRBV5-1 to TRBJ2-7. The length of the CDR3 is 14 residues. The germline CDR1 and CDR2 sequences are SGHRS and YFSETQ. CDR3 amino acids: CASSSDPRQDEQYF.

The chain links TRBV18 to TRBJ2-2; TCRdb returns TRBD1, unconfirmable since there is no DNA. This CDR3 comprises 16 residues. The germline V gene encodes CDR1 KGHSH and CDR2 LQKENI. The CDR3 here is CASSPPGTVNTGELFF.